The clone carrying this T cell receptor (beta chain) was seen only once. Method: immunoSEQ multiplex PCR; TCRdb's copy keeps in-frame clones and lacks some. The sample holds roughly 250,000 clones, over 70% seen once. These data originate in a study of blood T cell repertoires in COVID-19. As for the study in general: Sites across the United States, Italy and Spain contributed samples from acute and convalescent COVID-19. Sample material is recorded as cDNA or gDNA derived from T cells, B-cell-depleted T cells, or PBMCs.

V was clipped by 7 bases and J by 0 bases; unmatched bases: 5. Germline V gene data show CDR1 as LNHDA and CDR2 as SQIVND (reference sequence). This CDR3 has 14 amino acids. The sequenced sample consisted of peripheral blood. The TCR was taken from a woman of 80 years or more with acute or convalescent COVID-19. The V call is TRBV19, the J call TRBJ2-7, with TRBD1 matching over 8 bases. CDR3 nucleotides: TGTGCCAGTACCCCGACAGGGGCCTCCTACGAGCAGTACTTC. Residues: CASTPTGASYEQYF.